Each of the 4 T cell receptor beta chains below was sequenced from the same sample in a study of identical twins. TCRdb reanalysed the 5' RACE reads using MiXCR and keeps one entry per CDR3 protein. The sample has 500,000 or so distinct CDR3 sequences, about 20% seen once. These data were also filed under a second study, of T cells expressing NK-cell markers.

Sequences were obtained from CD4+ T cells sorted from blood. The origin of the receptors is a woman between 18 and 29 years old in good health.

The rearrangement joins TRBV7-7 to TRBJ2-1; D gene unclear. V lost 5 bases and J lost 10, with 12 bases in between. This CDR3 spans 12 amino acids. The germline V gene encodes CDR1 SSHAT and CDR2 FNYEAQ (reference sequence). The CDR3 DNA follows: TGTGCCAGCAGCCCCTACCCCGCCGAGCAGTTCTTC. Encoded protein: CASSPYPAEQFF.

This clonotype was counted between two and nine times. This chain joins TRBV7-6 and TRBJ2-5, with 7 bases identical to TRBD2. V shed 3 bases, J shed 2 bases, and the junction held 12 bases outside the gene matches. The germline gives CDR1 SGHVS, CDR2 FNYEAQ. CDR3 length: 17 amino acids. The CDR3 spells CASSFAIGLAEQETQYF. CDR3 nucleotide sequence: TGTGCCAGCAGCTTTGCCATTGGGCTAGCGGAACAAGAGACCCAGTACTTC. Drawing the rest from reference TRBV7-6 and TRBJ2-5, the complete variable domain is GAGVSQSPRYKVTKRGQDVALRCDPISGHVSLYWYRQALGQGPEFLTYFNYEAQQDKSGLPNDRFSAERPEGSISTLTIQRTEQRDSAMYRCASSFAIGLAEQETQYFGPGTRLLVL.

This chain joins TRBV24-1 and TRBJ2-5, with D maybe TRBD2 (6 bases). V dropped 3 bases and J dropped 1 base, with 11 bases sitting between them. Germline V gene sequence: CDR1 KGHDR, CDR2 SFDVKD. The CDR3 spans 15 residues. CDR3 sequence: CATSDRTGLQETQYF. CDR3 DNA: TGTGCCACCAGTGATCGAACGGGACTCCAAGAGACCCAGTACTTC.

This clonotype was picked up many times. This sequence joins TRBV12-3 or TRBV12-4 and TRBJ2-3; no clear D. The CDR3 contains 12 residues. V dropped 8 bases and J dropped 5 bases, with 11 bases sitting between them. DNA for the CDR3: TGTGCCAGCGTCAGGCCGGGAGATACGCAGTATTTT. Encoded protein: CASVRPGDTQYF.